Below, 19 T cell receptor beta chains from the same sample are listed, as sequenced in a study of shared clonotypes between healthy human individuals. The protocol was immunoSEQ multiplex PCR, while the TCRdb copy is restricted to in-frame clones and leaves out a portion. Among approximately 400,000 clones listed, 90% to 98% were seen once. Sequenced input: memory CD8+ T cells sorted from blood. Stated subset: CD45RO+ cells pooled with CCR7-negative TemRA cells. Receptors originate from a man under 40 in good health.

The chain employs TRBV30 and TRBJ2-1; 12 nucleotides match TRBD2. Germline trimming cut 4 bases from V and 6 bases from J; bases unmatched to any gene: 4. The CDR3 length is 14 residues. CDR1 and CDR2 from the germline V gene are GTSNPN and SVGIG (reference sequence). This CDR3 reads CAWIRLAGANEQFF. CDR3 coding DNA: TGTGCCTGGATCAGACTAGCGGGAGCCAATGAGCAGTTCTTC.

CDR3 coding DNA: TGTGCCCCTAAAGGAGCGGGAGGACCCTACGAGCAGTACTTC. It is translated as CAPKGAGGPYEQYF. The chain recombines TRBV6-1 with TRBJ2-7, with 9 bases matching TRBD2. The V gene's germline CDR1 is MNHNS and CDR2 SASEGT. The CDR3 contains 14 residues. V lost 11 bases to trimming and J lost 2 bases; unmatched junction nucleotides: 10.

The chain has TRBV9 and TRBJ2-1, with 7 nucleotides matching TRBD2. This CDR3 is 16 amino acids long. With V trimmed by 2 bases and J by 1 base, 6 bases remained unmatched. Germline values: CDR1 SGDLS, CDR2 YYNGEE. CDR3 in amino acids: CASSVARSGSYNEQFF. The CDR3 DNA sequence: TGTGCCAGCAGCGTCGCTCGTAGCGGGTCCTACAATGAGCAGTTCTTC.

Remarks on this clone: A read error may produce the germline difference seen at one junction end. J is TRBJ2-7 and V is TRBV7-7; unclear D gene. Per germline, CDR1 SSHAT and CDR2 FNYEAQ (reference sequence). The CDR3 consists of 11 residues. The CDR3 bases are TGTGCTAGCACTGATTCCTACGAGCAGTACTTC. Encoded protein: CASTDSYEQYF.

This clone was counted a single time. The chain couples TRBV27 to TRBJ2-7; TRBD2 agrees at 8 bases. Trimming removed 6 bases from V and 2 bases from J; junction bases left unmatched: 6. The germline V gene has CDR1 MNHEY and CDR2 SMNVEV (reference sequence). The CDR3 spans 14 residues. The CDR3 loop reads CASRQAGAAYEQYF. Here the CDR3 DNA reads TGTGCCAGCAGGCAAGCGGGAGCTGCCTACGAGCAGTACTTC.

The chain carries TRBV28 and TRBJ2-3; 8 bases are shared with TRBD1. The CDR3 is made up of 16 amino acids. V lost 4 bases, J lost 3 bases, and 9 bases stayed unmatched. In germline, CDR1 is MDHEN, CDR2 SYDVKM. The CDR3 region is CASSSFRRGLTDTQYF. The CDR3 DNA reads as TGTGCCAGCAGTTCCTTTCGCAGGGGGCTTACAGATACGCAGTATTTT.

The CDR3 here is CASSLGRLNSPLHF. The DNA of the CDR3 is TGCGCCAGCAGCTTGGGACGGCTAAATTCACCCCTCCACTTT. The chain employs TRBV5-1 and TRBJ1-6; D is ambiguous. The CDR3 loop spans 14 amino acids. The germline V gene encodes CDR1 SGHRS and CDR2 YFSETQ. V shed 0 bases and J shed 7 bases, with 8 bases lying between them.

The chain joins TRBV6-1 to TRBJ1-1; no reliable D call. V was cut by 2 bases and J by 1 base, with 11 bases left in between. The CDR3 totals 15 residues. Germline CDR1 MNHNS, CDR2 SASEGT. CDR3: CASSEPAVSNTEAFF. The CDR3 bases are TGTGCCAGCAGTGAACCGGCGGTATCGAACACTGAAGCTTTCTTT.

CDR3 sequence reads: CASSLGAVQETQYF. Written as DNA, the CDR3 is TGCGCCAGCAGCTTGGGGGCGGTTCAAGAGACCCAGTACTTC. V usage is TRBV5-1 and J usage is TRBJ2-5; no reliable D call. Germline CDR1 reads SGHRS; CDR2 reads YFSETQ. This CDR3 is built from 14 residues. V lost 0 bases and J 2 bases, leaving 8 bases between the germline ends.

Regarding this clone: Other DNA variants within this sample encode the same CDR3. The CDR3 DNA reads as TGTGCCAGCAGCGTAGATAGCTCTGGAAACACCATATATTTT. This codes for CASSVDSSGNTIYF. The chain links TRBV9 to TRBJ1-3; D remains unclear. The CDR3 is 14 amino acids. Trimming removed 0 bases from V and 0 bases from J, with 4 bases in between. From germline, CDR1 is SGDLS and CDR2 YYNGEE.

This chain uses TRBV6-4 with TRBJ2-7; 11 bases are a match to TRBD2. The CDR3 has 19 residues. V trimming: 5 bases; J trimming: 7 bases; junction bases outside the gene matches: 22. Germline lookup yields CDR1 MRHNA and CDR2 SNTAGT. The CDR3 is CASSRREISLAGGRKEQYF. As DNA, the CDR3 is TGTGCCAGCAGTCGGCGGGAAATTAGCCTAGCGGGAGGTCGGAAGGAGCAGTACTTC.

The J gene is TRBJ2-2, the V gene TRBV29-1; 8 positions match TRBD1. V was pared by 6 bases and J by 3 bases, with 6 bases of the junction left unmatched. The CDR3 runs 14 residues. Germline V gives CDR1 SQVTM, CDR2 ANQGSEA. The CDR3 DNA reads as TGCAGCGTGAAGACAGGGGTGTACACCGGGGAGCTGTTTTTT. This sequence encodes CSVKTGVYTGELFF.

The rearrangement links TRBV28 to TRBJ1-2; the match to TRBD1 covers 8 bases. Germline V gene sequence: CDR1 MDHEN, CDR2 SYDVKM. Unmatched junction bases numbered 7, after V lost 5 bases and J lost 11 bases. This CDR3 spans 12 amino acids. CDR3 in DNA: TGTGCCAGCAGTCCTAGACAGGGGCCATACACCTTC. This sequence encodes CASSPRQGPYTF.

This rearrangement joins TRBV5-4 to TRBJ2-7; the match to TRBD2 covers 12 bases. From germline, CDR1 is SGHNT and CDR2 YYREEE (reference sequence). The CDR3 is 15 amino acids. V dropped 4 bases and J dropped 7; count of bases not matched to a gene: 9. CDR3 sequence: CASSETSGSRQEQYF. The CDR3 DNA reads as TGTGCCAGCAGCGAGACTAGCGGGAGCCGCCAGGAGCAGTACTTC. Supplemented by reference TRBV5-4 and TRBJ2-7, the full variable domain reads ETGVTQSPTHLIKTRGQQVTLRCSSQSGHNTVSWYQQALGQGPQFIFQYYREEENGRGNFPPRFSGLQFPNYSSELNVNALELDDSALYLCASSETSGSRQEQYFGPGTRLTVT.

This clone was found once. This rearrangement joins TRBV6-1 to TRBJ1-4, with TRBD1 matching over 9 bases. V lost 6 bases and J lost 5; bases outside the gene matches: 4. Germline CDR1 MNHNS, CDR2 SASEGT. This CDR3 is 14 amino acids long. CDR3 nucleotide sequence: TGTGCCAGCAGGGGGACAGGGATCAATGAAAAACTGTTTTTT. It translates to CASRGTGINEKLFF.

This sequence joins TRBV2 and TRBJ2-7; a possible D gene is TRBD2 (5 bases). Trimming removed 6 bases at V and 3 bases at J, with 12 bases between. CDR3 length: 13 residues. Germline values: CDR1 SNHLY, CDR2 FYNNEI. The CDR3, as DNA: TGTGCCAGCAGGGTAATGGGAGACTACGAGCAGTACTTC. As protein: CASRVMGDYEQYF. The whole variable domain, remainder taken from reference TRBV2 and TRBJ2-7, is EPEVTQTPSHQVTQMGQEVILRCVPISNHLYFYWYRQILGQKVEFLVSFYNNEISEKSEIFDDQFSVERPDGSNFTLKIRSTKLEDSAMYFCASRVMGDYEQYFGPGTRLTVT.

This chain uses TRBV11-3 with TRBJ1-1; unclear D gene. V was cut by 5 bases and J by 0 bases, with 1 base left in between. CDR3 size: 11 residues. Germline V CDR1 and CDR2: SGHNT, YENEEA. The CDR3 sequence: CASSMNTEAFF. Here the CDR3 DNA reads TGTGCCAGCAGCATGAACACTGAAGCTTTCTTT.

The chain employs TRBV5-8 and TRBJ2-1; 9 bases match TRBD2. Germline-derived CDR1 and CDR2 are SGHTS and YDEGEE. V was clipped by 0 bases and J by 2 bases; unmatched bases: 0. The CDR3 runs 15 residues. CDR3 sequence reads: CASSLGLAAYNEQFF. The CDR3 DNA is TGTGCCAGCAGCTTGGGACTAGCGGCCTACAATGAGCAGTTCTTC.

The chain recombines TRBV18 with TRBJ2-7; 8 bases agree with TRBD1. Germline CDR1 and CDR2: KGHSH and LQKENI. V lost 0 bases to trimming and J lost 1 base; unmatched junction nucleotides: 8. The CDR3 length is 17 residues. The CDR3 nucleotides are TGTGCCAGCTCACCACCGGAGGCGGGACAGGTGTCCTACGAGCAGTACTTC. It translates to CASSPPEAGQVSYEQYF.